The next 21 T cell receptor beta chains were all read from a single sample in a study of T cell changes during pregnancy in multiple sclerosis. This table comes from immunoSEQ multiplex PCR, and its TCRdb copy is limited to in-frame clones, with some not included. The sample carries around 50,000 clones, 80% to 90% recorded once. Sequenced here: CD8+ T cells from peripheral blood mononuclear cells, sampled in the second trimester of pregnancy. Receptors were obtained from a female donor with multiple sclerosis, enrolled in a pregnancy study.

The CDR3 sequence: CASSSPTGQYF. DNA of the CDR3: TGTGCCAGCAGTTCACCAACCGGGCAGTACTTC. The chain employs TRBV27 and TRBJ2-7; D not certain. The CDR3 sequence is 11 residues long. V gave up 4 bases and J gave up 9 bases, with 10 bases separating them. Germline loops: CDR1 MNHEY, CDR2 SMNVEV (reference sequence).

The rearrangement joins TRBV7-9 to TRBJ1-2, with TRBD1 as a possible D gene (5 bases). The CDR3 runs to 14 residues. The germline V and J ends were trimmed by 4 bases and 8 bases, with 17 bases remaining between them. Germline CDR1 and CDR2: SEHNR and FQNEAQ (reference sequence). This CDR3 is CASSWDLSNHGYTF. The CDR3 region has the DNA TGTGCCAGCAGCTGGGACTTAAGTAACCACGGCTACACCTTC.

The chain recombines TRBV27 with TRBJ2-1; 10 nucleotides match TRBD2. The CDR3 runs to 18 residues. Germline lookup yields CDR1 MNHEY and CDR2 SMNVEV (reference sequence). V shed 5 bases and J 4 bases; nucleotides not matched to a gene: 14. The CDR3 nucleotides are TGTGCCAGCAGTCCGTTACTTTTAGCGGGGGGACTATACAATGAGCAGTTCTTC. It codes for CASSPLLLAGGLYNEQFF.

The chain uses TRBV19 and TRBJ1-5, with 7 nucleotides matching TRBD1. The V gene's germline CDR1 is LNHDA and CDR2 SQIVND (reference sequence). V gave up 4 bases and J gave up 2 bases; unmatched junction bases: 5. This CDR3 has 15 amino acids. CDR3 DNA: TGTGCCAGTAGTAGCACAGGGGCCGGCAATCAGCCCCAGCATTTT. It is translated as CASSSTGAGNQPQHF.

The gene calls are TRBV5-6 and TRBJ2-5; 13 nucleotides align to TRBD2. Losses at the gene ends were 3 bases for V and 2 bases for J; bases not matched to a gene: 4. The V gene's germline CDR1 is SGHDT and CDR2 YYEEEE. This CDR3 region has 16 residues. The CDR3 loop is CASSSPGLAGQETQYF. CDR3 DNA: TGTGCCAGCAGCTCCCCGGGACTAGCGGGGCAAGAGACCCAGTACTTC.

The count of this clone is one. This chain links TRBV29-1 with TRBJ2-5, with D possibly being TRBD2 (6 bases). CDR3 length equals 11 residues. Germline lookup yields CDR1 SQVTM and CDR2 ANQGSEA. Trimming stripped 2 bases from V and 5 bases from J, with 6 bases between. The CDR3 nucleotides read TGCAGCGTTGAACGGGGGGAGACCCAGTACTTC. Protein sequence: CSVERGETQYF.

The genes are TRBV6-5 and TRBJ1-5, with TRBD1 matching 7 bases. The CDR3 is made up of 13 amino acids. CDR1 and CDR2 (germline): MNHEY, SVGAGI. The V gene end was trimmed by 10 bases and the J gene end by 6 bases; junction bases not matched to a gene: 9. The CDR3: CATFQGGGQPQHF. CDR3 DNA: TGTGCCACCTTTCAGGGGGGCGGTCAGCCCCAGCATTTT.

V and J are TRBV2 and TRBJ2-1, with TRBD1 matching 7 bases. The CDR3 totals 13 residues. Germline V gene data show CDR1 as SNHLY and CDR2 as FYNNEI. The trim removed 9 bases at V and 2 bases at J, leaving 4 bases unmatched. The CDR3 region is CASNTGAYNEQFF. The CDR3 DNA reads TGTGCCAGTAACACAGGGGCCTACAATGAGCAGTTCTTC.

The chain carries TRBV4-1 and TRBJ1-5; possible D gene TRBD1, 6 bases. Germline CDR1 and CDR2: MGHRA and YSYEKL. This CDR3 comprises 15 residues. Trimming cost V 0 bases and J 3 bases, with 9 bases left between them. CDR3 in amino acids: CASSQEDSSNQPQHF. CDR3 DNA sequence: TGCGCCAGCAGCCAAGAGGACAGTTCCAATCAGCCCCAGCATTTT.

This clone was picked up one time. The chain joins TRBV2 to TRBJ1-1; D ambiguous. Trimming took 3 bases from V and 5 from J, leaving 7 bases between them. This CDR3 region has 12 residues. Germline loops: CDR1 SNHLY, CDR2 FYNNEI. The CDR3, as DNA: TGTGCCAGCAGTGACAGAGGGACTGAAGCTTTCTTT. Encoded protein: CASSDRGTEAFF. Full variable domain (outside the CDR3, taken from reference TRBV2 and TRBJ1-1): EPEVTQTPSHQVTQMGQEVILRCVPISNHLYFYWYRQILGQKVEFLVSFYNNEISEKSEIFDDQFSVERPDGSNFTLKIRSTKLEDSAMYFCASSDRGTEAFFGQGTRLTVV.

This rearrangement joins TRBV7-9 to TRBJ2-7; D not resolved. The CDR3 contains 13 residues. V lost 1 base and J lost 2, with 6 bases in between. The germline gives CDR1 SEHNR, CDR2 FQNEAQ (reference sequence). In nucleotides, the CDR3 is TGTGCCAGCAGCTTAGGACACACCTACGAGCAGTACTTC. Its protein is CASSLGHTYEQYF.

The chain employs TRBV7-8 and TRBJ2-5; 8 nucleotides agree with TRBD2. The CDR3 consists of 19 residues. Losses at the gene ends were 0 bases for V and 5 bases for J; bases not matched to a gene: 17. Germline CDR1 is SGHVS and CDR2 is FQNEAQ. CDR3: CASSLALGAGGSPWETQYF. CDR3 sequence (DNA): TGTGCCAGCAGCTTAGCGTTGGGGGCGGGGGGCTCTCCCTGGGAGACCCAGTACTTC.

V usage is TRBV27 and J usage is TRBJ1-4, with D perhaps matching TRBD1 (6 bases). Germline V CDR1 and CDR2: MNHEY, SMNVEV (reference sequence). CDR3 size: 15 residues. V was trimmed by 6 bases and J by 4 bases, leaving 15 bases between them. CDR3 loop: CASSRAGQHNEKLFF. The CDR3 DNA reads TGTGCCAGCAGCCGAGCCGGACAGCATAATGAAAAACTGTTTTTT. The full variable domain, its missing parts supplied by reference TRBV27 and TRBJ1-4, is EAQVTQNPRYLITVTGKKLTVTCSQNMNHEYMSWYRQDPGLGLRQIYYSMNVEVTDKGDVPEGYKVSRKEKRNFPLILESPSPNQTSLYFCASSRAGQHNEKLFFGSGTQLSVL.

By share of the sample, this clone is medium-sized (0.01 to 0.1%). In DNA form, the CDR3 reads TGTGCCAGCAGCTTAATAGCGGCTAGCGGGGGTTCTGGCAATGAGCAGTTCTTC. Encoded protein: CASSLIAASGGSGNEQFF. V usage is TRBV7-3 and J usage is TRBJ2-1; 10 bases fit TRBD2. Germline lookup yields CDR1 SGHTA and CDR2 FQGTGA. V trimming: 1 base; J trimming: 6 bases; junction bases outside the gene matches: 12. CDR3 size: 18 residues. Using reference TRBV7-3 and TRBJ2-1 for the parts outside the CDR3, the full variable domain is GAGVSQTPSNKVTEKGKYVELRCDPISGHTALYWYRQSLGQGPEFLIYFQGTGAADDSGLPNDRFFAVRPEGSVSTLKIQRTERGDSAVYLCASSLIAASGGSGNEQFFGPGTRLTVL.

A few counts support this clone. The chain employs TRBV5-6 and TRBJ1-2; D ambiguous. Trimming cost V 5 bases and J 4 bases, with 6 bases left between them. Per the germline V gene, CDR1 is SGHDT and CDR2 is YYEEEE. The CDR3 runs 11 residues. The CDR3: CASSHSYGYTF. CDR3 DNA sequence: TGTGCCAGCAGTCACAGCTATGGCTACACCTTC.

The genes are TRBV5-1 and TRBJ2-7, with D maybe TRBD1 (6 bases). V was shortened by 1 base and J by 3 bases, with 14 bases between the two germline ends. Germline CDR1 is SGHRS and CDR2 is YFSETQ. The CDR3 has 15 amino acids. As DNA, the CDR3 is TGCGCCAGCAGCTTGTTCTACAGGGAGAGCTACGAGCAGTACTTC. Protein: CASSLFYRESYEQYF.

The V gene is TRBV6-5, the J gene TRBJ2-7, with a tentative D call TRBD1 (5 bases). The germline gives CDR1 MNHEY, CDR2 SVGAGI. CDR3 length: 14 residues. V lost 10 bases, J lost 3 bases, and 19 bases lay in between. CDR3 in amino acids: CAIAWGRWDYEQYF. In nucleotides, the CDR3 is TGTGCCATCGCGTGGGGCAGGTGGGACTACGAGCAGTACTTC.

This chain joins TRBV10-2 and TRBJ2-3; 13 bases map to TRBD2. The length of the CDR3 is 16 residues. V trimming: 3 bases; J trimming: 4 bases; junction bases outside the gene matches: 4. Germline CDR1 is WSHSY and CDR2 is SAAADI. The CDR3 loop reads CASSDWTSGGADTQYF. CDR3 DNA: TGCGCCAGCAGTGATTGGACTAGCGGGGGCGCAGATACGCAGTATTTT.

The genes are TRBV14 and TRBJ2-5, with TRBD2 as a possible D gene (5 bases). CDR1 and CDR2 from the germline V gene are SGHDN and FVKESK. V lost 3 bases, J lost 5 bases, and 13 bases lay in between. CDR3 size: 14 residues. The CDR3 coding sequence is TGTGCCAGCAGCCACGAAGAGGGATTCGAGACCCAGTACTTC. It is translated as CASSHEEGFETQYF. The complete variable domain, with remaining parts taken from reference TRBV14 and TRBJ2-5, reads EAGVTQFPSHSVIEKGQTVTLRCDPISGHDNLYWYRRVMGKEIKFLLHFVKESKQDESGMPNNRFLAERTGGTYSTLKVQPAELEDSGVYFCASSHEEGFETQYFGPGTRLLVL.

V gene TRBV7-9 combines with J gene TRBJ1-2; D might be TRBD1 (5 bases). The ends were cut back, 3 bases at V and 6 bases at J, with 14 bases in the middle. CDR3 size: 14 residues. Germline values: CDR1 SEHNR, CDR2 FQNEAQ (reference sequence). The CDR3 coding sequence is TGTGCCAGCAGCTTGAATCAGGGTGTTCATGGCTACACCTTC. Its protein is CASSLNQGVHGYTF.

V is TRBV10-3 and J is TRBJ2-3; 13 nucleotides match TRBD2. With 0 bases clipped from V and 0 bases from J, the junction kept 6 bases outside the gene matches. In germline, CDR1 is ENHRY, CDR2 SYGVKD. CDR3 size: 19 residues. CDR3 sequence: CAISESGTSGEISTDTQYF. DNA of the CDR3: TGTGCCATCAGTGAGTCCGGGACTAGCGGGGAAATTAGCACAGATACGCAGTATTTT.